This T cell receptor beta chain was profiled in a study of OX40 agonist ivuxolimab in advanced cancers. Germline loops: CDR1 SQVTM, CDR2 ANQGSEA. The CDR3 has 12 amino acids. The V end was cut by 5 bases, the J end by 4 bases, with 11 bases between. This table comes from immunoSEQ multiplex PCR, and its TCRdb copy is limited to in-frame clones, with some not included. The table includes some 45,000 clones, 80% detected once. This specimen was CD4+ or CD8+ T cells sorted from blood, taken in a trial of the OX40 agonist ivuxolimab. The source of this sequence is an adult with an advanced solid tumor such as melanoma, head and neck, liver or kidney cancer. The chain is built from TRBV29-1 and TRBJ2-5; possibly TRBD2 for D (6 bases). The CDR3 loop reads CSVRRVGETQYF. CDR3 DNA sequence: TGCAGCGTTAGGAGGGTAGGAGAGACCCAGTACTTC.